This is a list of T cell receptor beta chains from one sample in a study of blood T cell repertoires in COVID-19. Assay used: immunoSEQ multiplex PCR; TCRdb lists only in-frame clones, some missing. The table includes almost 400,000 clones, over 75% detected once. The sample was peripheral blood. The receptors originated from a woman aged 60-75 years with COVID-19, enrolled during active disease. Both conserved end residues are trimmed from each CDR3. D genes are given only for firm matches. Clone sizes are given selectively: once, few, many, or a class where the clone is expanded.

TRBV7-6	TRBJ2-7	.	few	ASSTTGDEQY
TRBV9	TRBJ2-1	TRBD1	.	ASSVAYGQGYNEQF
TRBV12-5	TRBJ1-4	.	.	ASGSNEKLF
TRBV3-1/TRBV3-2	TRBJ1-2	TRBD1	.	ASSRIGTGMGGGYT
TRBV19	TRBJ2-1	.	.	ASSRPLRGSYNEQF
TRBV5-4	TRBJ2-3	TRBD1	.	ASSRTGTGLLAPDTQY
TRBV29-1	TRBJ1-2	.	.	SVESHNYGYT
TRBV2	TRBJ1-1	TRBD1	.	ASSGIGQVGTEAF
TRBV10-3	TRBJ1-5	TRBD1	.	AISDDRDRDQPQH
TRBV11-2	TRBJ2-1	.	once	ASSGGGLAFEQF
TRBV18	TRBJ1-4	.	.	ASSPRHGEKLF
TRBV5-5	TRBJ2-1	.	.	ASSVGSLAIYNEQF
TRBV27	TRBJ1-1	.	few	ASSPTAMNTEAF
TRBV18	TRBJ1-2	.	.	ASSPPWTGYGYT
TRBV29-1	TRBJ2-7	TRBD1	.	SVKQGALYEQY
TRBV19	TRBJ2-2	.	.	ASSNTGSKWAGELF
TRBV19	TRBJ2-2	.	.	ASSISRGTGELF
TRBV7-9	TRBJ2-5	TRBD2	.	ASSAPGLAGEETQY
TRBV5-1	TRBJ2-3	.	.	ASSLATGTPDTQY
TRBV5-1	TRBJ2-1	TRBD2	.	ASSLNGGDNEQF
TRBV29-1	TRBJ2-7	TRBD1	.	SVGRGKGYYEQY
TRBV7-9	TRBJ1-3	.	.	AGGTGNTIY
TRBV14	TRBJ2-7	.	.	ASSREWAGSYEQY
TRBV19	TRBJ1-1	TRBD1	.	ASIFGRGLEAF
TRBV19	TRBJ2-7	TRBD1	.	ASSIAQGVSEQY
TRBV4-1	TRBJ2-4	TRBD2	.	ASRAPLAGGLAKNIQY
TRBV9	TRBJ2-5	TRBD2	.	ASSVGASGQETQY
TRBV23-1	TRBJ1-2	TRBD1	.	ASSQYLDRDYGYT
TRBV4-1	TRBJ2-7	TRBD1	.	ASSQGNRDSYEQY
TRBV5-1	TRBJ1-2	TRBD1	few	ASSLGDRNYGYT
TRBV13	TRBJ2-7	TRBD1	few	ATGSAGTDYEQY
TRBV19	TRBJ2-7	.	.	ASSSPGKSYEQY